This TCR beta chain originates from a study of STAT5B mutations in CD4+ large granular lymphocyte leukemia (dated by TCRdb to between 2020 and 2023). Regarding the complete study: Among healthy controls, the CDR3 'QG' motif was associated with a particular HLA allele. Flow cytometry on FACSCanto II or FACSVerse confirmed that purified fractions exceeded 95% purity among lymphocytes. The TCRbeta repertoires of CD4+ T-cell large granular lymphocyte leukemia patients were compared with the TCRbeta repertoires of healthy blood donors. Results the study describes overall, beyond this receptor: Data were not HLA-matched; higher clonality in CD4+ versus CD8+ T-LGLL could reflect the relatively small sample size. Compared with healthy CD4+ repertoires, CD4-sorted patient repertoires appeared more clonal, and this difference remained even after the putative leukemic clones were removed. Enrichment of TRBV06-family usage was observed among the top patient clones (8/27) relative to healthy controls (2/35). Main leukemic clonotypes were private to each patient, although about 25% of the main leukemic clonotypes were found at low frequency in the non-leukemic repertoires of other patients.

Regarding this clone: Its specific antigen is unknown. Per-base qualities were not stored, and no clone one base away is much larger.

Trimming removed 1 base from V and 11 bases from J, leaving 11 bases between the germline ends. The CDR3 runs 11 residues from the cysteine to the phenylalanine. CDR3 DNA only is kept here, 33 bases in frame from base 1. The CDR1 and CDR2 encoded by the germline V gene are SQVTM and ANQGSEA. TCRbeta rearrangements were sequenced from genomic DNA using the immunoSEQ assay at survey resolution. Processing in the source paper ran as follows. A lowest detectable productive clonotype frequency of 2.59 x 10-5 was observed in the TCR sequencing data. Only productive TCRbeta rearrangements, defined as complete and in-frame sequences, were included in the analyses. Simpson clonality, calculated in the immunoSEQ Analyzer version 3.0, was used as the measure of sample clonality. Clones were grouped by frequency into very rare, small, medium, large (1-20%) or hyperexpanded (>20%) categories. OLGA 1.2.3 estimated generation probabilities, VDJtools produced V-gene circos plots, VDJdb was queried for specificities, and GLIPH identified CDR3 motifs. Not all clones reach the TCRdb copy of this immuneACCESS table, which keeps in-frame sequences only. Checked studies attribute under half of the gap to unresolved V genes and leave the rest unexplained. That table supplies the V and J calls and clone size; D and trimming were determined from the DNA. The sample yields about 33,000 clones; 81% were counted once. The ten largest clones represent approximately 4% of the sample.

The healthy control group was made up of 40 or so blood donors, and the Finnish Red Cross blood service supplied their buffy coats. All TCR-sequenced material derived from peripheral blood: patient blood samples and healthy donor buffy coats. Peripheral blood mononuclear cells were isolated by Ficoll-Hypaque gradient centrifugation. Magnetic purification was used to isolate CD4+ cells from the buffy coats of the healthy controls. Genomic DNA was extracted with the Gentra Puregene Cell and Tissue kit and quantified on a Qubit 2.0 fluorometer. This sequence was found in a human donor in good health. Sequencing was performed on CD4+ T cells from blood buffy coats. The receptor chain draws on TRBV29-1 and TRBJ2-5; the D gene is possibly TRBD2, with 5 bases matching. The DNA sequence is given as TGCAGCGTTGAAGGCCGTCGGAGGCAGTACTTC. This codes for CSVEGRRRQYF.